One sample yielded the 32 T cell receptor beta chains listed below, sequenced in a study of OX40 agonist ivuxolimab in advanced cancers. Assay used: immunoSEQ multiplex PCR; TCRdb lists only in-frame clones, some missing. The sample comprises 65,000 to 75,000 clones, less than 85% of which are singletons, and about 0.83% rests with the top ten. Material: CD4+ or CD8+ T cells sorted from blood, obtained in a trial of the OX40 agonist ivuxolimab. The receptor source for this set is an adult with an advanced solid tumor such as melanoma, head and neck, liver or kidney cancer.

The genes are TRBV7-2 and TRBJ1-4; D is undetermined. V shed 0 bases and J shed 7 bases, with 6 bases lying between them. CDR1 and CDR2 from the germline V gene are SGHTA and FQGNSA. There are 13 residues in the CDR3. The CDR3 DNA follows: TGTGCCAGCAGCTTAGCGGGGAGTGAAAAACTGTTTTTT. This gives the protein CASSLAGSEKLFF.

This chain joins TRBV5-3 and TRBJ2-7; a possible D gene is TRBD1 (6 bases). TRBV5-3 is designated an ORF whose function remains uncertain. This CDR3 spans 15 amino acids. With 1 base removed from V and 2 bases from J, the gap between germline ends came to 13 bases. CDR3 residues: CARSLWDILPYEQYF. The CDR3, as DNA: TGTGCCAGAAGCTTGTGGGACATTCTTCCCTACGAGCAGTACTTC.

The V call is TRBV19, the J call TRBJ1-1; 7 bases match TRBD1. Germline V gene lookup returns CDR1 LNHDA and CDR2 SQIVND (reference sequence). With V trimmed by 4 bases and J by 5 bases, 10 bases remained unmatched. The CDR3 runs 15 residues. CDR3 region: CASSKGDRSGTEAFF. The CDR3 nucleotides read TGTGCCAGTAGTAAGGGGGACAGAAGCGGGACTGAAGCTTTCTTT. Complete variable domain (other parts from reference TRBV19 and TRBJ1-1): DGGITQSPKYLFRKEGQNVTLSCEQNLNHDAMYWYRQDPGQGLRLIYYSQIVNDFQKGDIAEGYSVSREKKESFPLTVTSAQKNPTAFYLCASSKGDRSGTEAFFGQGTRLTVV.

CDR3 coding DNA: TGTGCCTATGGGGCCAGGGGGAATTCACCCCTCCACTTT. It encodes CAYGARGNSPLHF. J is TRBJ1-6 and V is TRBV28; 7 nucleotides align to TRBD1. This CDR3 has 13 residues. The V gene's germline CDR1 is MDHEN and CDR2 SYDVKM. V lost 11 bases and J lost 7; bases outside the gene matches: 8.

This clone was seen once. V usage is TRBV29-1 and J usage is TRBJ1-3, with D uncertain. Germline assignment: CDR1 SQVTM and CDR2 ANQGSEA. The ends were cut back, 7 bases at V and 4 bases at J, with 14 bases in the middle. There are 13 residues in the CDR3. In DNA, the CDR3 is TGCAGCGGAGGTGGAGGGCTGGGAAACACCATATATTTT. This sequence encodes CSGGGGLGNTIYF.

The J gene is TRBJ2-1, the V gene TRBV19, with 14 bases fitting TRBD2. V dropped 3 bases and J dropped 6; count of bases not matched to a gene: 1. The germline gives CDR1 LNHDA, CDR2 SQIVND (reference sequence). This CDR3 has 15 residues. CDR3 nucleotides: TGTGCCAGTAGTATGGGACTAGCGGGAGTCAATGAGCAGTTCTTC. This gives the protein CASSMGLAGVNEQFF.

This clone was detected once. V usage is TRBV6-6 and J usage is TRBJ2-3; D may match TRBD1 or TRBD2 (5 bases each). The CDR3 runs 15 residues. Trimming took 6 bases from V and 2 from J, leaving 15 bases between them. Germline CDR1 reads MNHNY; CDR2 reads SVGAGI (reference sequence). This CDR3 reads CASRGTLGVTDTQYF. CDR3 coding DNA: TGTGCCAGCAGAGGGACGCTCGGAGTCACAGATACGCAGTATTTT.

This clone was found a few times. J is TRBJ1-3 and V is TRBV30, with 9 bases aligning to TRBD1. Germline V gene lookup returns CDR1 GTSNPN and CDR2 SVGIG (reference sequence). With 3 bases clipped from V and 0 bases from J, the junction kept 3 bases outside the gene matches. CDR3 length: 15 residues. The DNA for the CDR3 is TGTGCCTGGAGGGACAGGGGCTTCTCTGGAAACACCATATATTTT. Protein sequence: CAWRDRGFSGNTIYF.

The V and J genes are TRBV7-3 and TRBJ1-1; D is possibly TRBD1 (5 bases). Trimming removed 1 base at V and 0 bases at J, with 12 bases between. This CDR3 is 16 amino acids long. Germline V gene lookup returns CDR1 SGHTA and CDR2 FQGTGA. CDR3 DNA sequence: TGTGCCAGCAGCTTAAGGGGGAGAGGCATGAACACTGAAGCTTTCTTT. It encodes CASSLRGRGMNTEAFF.

The rearrangement joins TRBV7-2 to TRBJ2-7, with 10 positions matching TRBD2. The ends lost 5 bases at V and 0 bases at J; junction bases unmatched: 4. Germline values: CDR1 SGHTA, CDR2 FQGNSA. The CDR3 extends over 15 amino acids. CDR3 residues: CASSQTSGDSYEQYF. The CDR3 DNA follows: TGTGCCAGCAGCCAAACTAGCGGGGACTCCTACGAGCAGTACTTC.

The J gene is TRBJ2-3, the V gene TRBV5-1; 14 bases map to TRBD2. J lost 2 bases, V lost 3 bases, and 8 bases had no gene match. The CDR3 has 18 residues. Germline V gene lookup returns CDR1 SGHRS and CDR2 YFSETQ. The CDR3, as DNA: TGCGCCAGCAGCTCTGGACTAGCGGGGGGCTGGATCACAGATACGCAGTATTTT. It codes for CASSSGLAGGWITDTQYF.

This clone was observed a few times. The V call is TRBV7-2, the J call TRBJ2-3; no definite D call. The CDR3 contains 12 residues. Trimming stripped 4 bases from V and 2 bases from J, with 4 bases between. Per the germline V gene, CDR1 is SGHTA and CDR2 is FQGNSA. The CDR3 DNA sequence: TGTGCCAGCAGCTATTTCACAGATACGCAGTATTTT. Amino acids: CASSYFTDTQYF.

This rearrangement joins TRBV4-3 to TRBJ1-5; the D is unclear. The V end was cut by 0 bases, the J end by 0 bases, with 3 bases between. CDR3 length: 14 amino acids. The V gene's germline CDR1 is LGHNA and CDR2 YSLEER. Here the CDR3 DNA reads TGCGCCAGCAGCCAAGAGTATAGCAATCAGCCCCAGCATTTT. Amino acids: CASSQEYSNQPQHF.

The V and J genes are TRBV19 and TRBJ2-7; 9 bases are a match to TRBD1. Germline V gene sequence: CDR1 LNHDA, CDR2 SQIVND (reference sequence). The CDR3 totals 15 residues. The junction had 7 bases not matched to a gene; V was cut back by 3 bases and J by 4 bases. CDR3: CASSIVGTGLYEQYF. CDR3 DNA: TGTGCCAGTAGTATTGTGGGGACAGGGCTATACGAGCAGTACTTC. The entire variable domain, with the rest obtained from reference TRBV19 and TRBJ2-7, is as follows: DGGITQSPKYLFRKEGQNVTLSCEQNLNHDAMYWYRQDPGQGLRLIYYSQIVNDFQKGDIAEGYSVSREKKESFPLTVTSAQKNPTAFYLCASSIVGTGLYEQYFGPGTRLTVT.

This chain joins TRBV4-3 and TRBJ2-7; 11 nucleotides match TRBD2. Germline-derived CDR1 and CDR2 are LGHNA and YSLEER. CDR3 length equals 16 residues. Unmatched junction bases numbered 8, after V lost 4 bases and J lost 3 bases. The CDR3 nucleotides read TGCGCCAGCAGCCTAGGGACTAGCGGAGGTCACTACGAGCAGTACTTC. Translation gives CASSLGTSGGHYEQYF.

This clone came up once. V is TRBV4-1 and J is TRBJ2-2; 8 bases map to TRBD1. CDR3 length: 15 amino acids. From germline, CDR1 is MGHRA and CDR2 YSYEKL. V gave up 6 bases and J gave up 2 bases; unmatched junction bases: 5. CDR3 DNA: TGCGCCAGCAGGACAGGGGTTTCAAACACCGGGGAGCTGTTTTTT. Translation gives CASRTGVSNTGELFF.

The chain uses TRBV11-2 and TRBJ1-5, with D perhaps TRBD1 (5 bases). The V gene lost 5 bases and the J gene lost 12 bases, with 17 bases spanning the gap. This CDR3 region has 13 residues. The germline V gene has CDR1 SGHAT and CDR2 FQNNGV. DNA for the CDR3: TGTGCCAGCAGCCATGACGGGGGAAGGAACCAGCATTTT. Its protein is CASSHDGGRNQHF.

The V and J genes are TRBV5-1 and TRBJ2-5, with 10 positions matching TRBD2. V shed 4 bases and J 1 base; nucleotides not matched to a gene: 4. This CDR3 comprises 15 residues. Germline values: CDR1 SGHRS, CDR2 YFSETQ. The CDR3 loop is CASSIGLAVQETQYF. As DNA, the CDR3 is TGCGCCAGCAGCATTGGACTAGCGGTCCAAGAGACCCAGTACTTC.

The genes are TRBV9 and TRBJ2-7, with TRBD2 matching 7 bases. Germline V gives CDR1 SGDLS, CDR2 YYNGEE. V was pared by 4 bases and J by 2 bases, with 9 bases of the junction left unmatched. This CDR3 is 15 amino acids long. The CDR3 coding sequence is TGTGCCAGCAGCCCCAGCGGGATGAAGGCCTACGAGCAGTACTTC. Encoded protein: CASSPSGMKAYEQYF.

The rearrangement joins TRBV5-5 to TRBJ2-1; no clear D. CDR3 size: 15 residues. Trimming pared 0 bases from V and 8 bases from J, leaving 15 bases between. Germline V lookup: CDR1 SGHKS, CDR2 YYEKEE (reference sequence). CDR3 in DNA: TGTGCCAGCAGCTTGGGCCCGGCGATTGAGTATGAGCAGTTCTTC. Its translation is CASSLGPAIEYEQFF.

In DNA, the CDR3 is TGTGCCAGCAGCTCCTTGGGGAGCTCCTACAATGAGCAGTTCTTC. This translates into CASSSLGSSYNEQFF. The V and J genes are TRBV7-2 and TRBJ2-1; a weak D match, TRBD2 (5 bases). V lost 4 bases and J 0 bases, leaving 10 bases between the germline ends. This CDR3 region has 15 residues. Germline values: CDR1 SGHTA, CDR2 FQGNSA. The full variable domain, completed using reference TRBV7-2 and TRBJ2-1, is GAGVSQSPSNKVTEKGKDVELRCDPISGHTALYWYRQSLGQGLEFLIYFQGNSAPDKSGLPSDRFSAERTGGSVSTLTIQRTQQEDSAVYLCASSSLGSSYNEQFFGPGTRLTVL.

The CDR3, as DNA: TGTGCCAGTAGTCCGGGACTAGCGGCAGCCAATGAGCAGTTCTTC. It specifies CASSPGLAAANEQFF. The chain employs TRBV19 and TRBJ2-1; 11 bases line up with TRBD2. CDR3 length: 15 amino acids. CDR1 and CDR2 (germline): LNHDA, SQIVND (reference sequence). The V gene end was trimmed by 5 bases and the J gene end by 6 bases; junction bases not matched to a gene: 6.

The rearrangement joins TRBV4-1 to TRBJ2-3; TRBD2 matches at 9 bases. The CDR3 loop spans 18 amino acids. In germline, CDR1 is MGHRA, CDR2 YSYEKL. V lost 3 bases to trimming and J lost 2 bases; unmatched junction nucleotides: 12. CDR3 nucleotides: TGCGCCAGCAGCCAGAGTATCAGTAGCGGGGGTTTCACAGATACGCAGTATTTT. This sequence encodes CASSQSISSGGFTDTQYF.

The CDR3 reads CASSPPSVLHKIQETQYF. The DNA of the CDR3 is TGTGCCAGCAGCCCGCCCTCAGTCCTACACAAAATCCAAGAGACCCAGTACTTC. V gene TRBV5-8 combines with J gene TRBJ2-5; no clear D. Germline-derived CDR1 and CDR2 are SGHTS and YDEGEE. This CDR3 comprises 18 residues. Trimming cost V 4 bases and J 1 base, with 23 bases left between them.

This clone was recorded a few times. The chain uses TRBV19 and TRBJ2-7; 11 bases match TRBD2. This CDR3 comprises 15 residues. CDR1 and CDR2 from the germline V gene are LNHDA and SQIVND (reference sequence). The junction had 4 bases not matched to a gene; V was cut back by 5 bases and J by 1 base. The CDR3 region has the DNA TGTGCCAGTAGTCGGACTAGCGGGCAATCCTACGAGCAGTACTTC. Encoded protein: CASSRTSGQSYEQYF. The full variable domain, completed using reference TRBV19 and TRBJ2-7, is DGGITQSPKYLFRKEGQNVTLSCEQNLNHDAMYWYRQDPGQGLRLIYYSQIVNDFQKGDIAEGYSVSREKKESFPLTVTSAQKNPTAFYLCASSRTSGQSYEQYFGPGTRLTVT.

The V and J genes are TRBV28 and TRBJ2-4; weak D call: TRBD2 (6 bases). Trimming took 5 bases from V and 7 from J, leaving 9 bases between them. This CDR3 has 12 amino acids. Germline V gene data show CDR1 as MDHEN and CDR2 as SYDVKM. The CDR3 DNA reads as TGTGCCAGCAGTCCGGGGGTCAACATTCAGTACTTC. It encodes CASSPGVNIQYF.

This clone was seen just once. The gene calls are TRBV21-1 and TRBJ2-1; TRBD1, the table's D call, was not compared with the DNA. TRBV21-1 is a pseudogene locus. This CDR3 region has 13 residues. CDR3 nucleotides: TGTGCCAGCAGCAAAGGATACAGGCCTGTAGAGTTCTTC. The encoded protein is CASSKGYRPVEFF.

V is TRBV6-6 and J is TRBJ2-2; 8 bases agree with TRBD1. From germline, CDR1 is MNHNY and CDR2 SVGAGI (reference sequence). The CDR3 consists of 15 residues. V shed 4 bases and J 4 bases; nucleotides not matched to a gene: 5. The CDR3 reads CASSSDRVSTGELFF. CDR3 sequence (DNA): TGTGCCAGCAGTTCGGACAGGGTTTCCACCGGGGAGCTGTTTTTT.

The chain joins TRBV13 to TRBJ2-7; possibly TRBD1 for D (5 bases). V was clipped by 0 bases and J by 5 bases, with 17 bases between them. CDR1 is PRHDT, CDR2 FYEKMQ, per germline (reference sequence). The CDR3 spans 16 residues. CDR3 coding DNA: TGTGCCAGCAGCTTAGGGCTTGGGGCAGGGTACAACGAGCAGTACTTC. This sequence encodes CASSLGLGAGYNEQYF.

The chain combines TRBV5-1 with TRBJ2-3; 7 positions match TRBD1. The germline V gene encodes CDR1 SGHRS and CDR2 YFSETQ. This CDR3 is 15 amino acids long. V gave up 4 bases and J gave up 0 bases; unmatched junction bases: 5. DNA for the CDR3: TGCGCCAGCAGCAGAACAGGGGAGAGCACAGATACGCAGTATTTT. This codes for CASSRTGESTDTQYF.

The V gene is TRBV28, the J gene TRBJ1-2; D remains unclear. This CDR3 has 14 amino acids. The V and J ends lost 3 bases and 7 bases respectively, with 15 bases between them. CDR1 MDHEN and CDR2 SYDVKM come from the germline V gene. CDR3 in amino acids: CASSLGGRTSGYTF. The CDR3 DNA reads as TGTGCCAGCAGTTTGGGCGGACGGACTAGTGGCTACACCTTC.

The chain uses TRBV7-2 and TRBJ1-3; D is possibly TRBD1 (6 bases). Per the germline V gene, CDR1 is SGHTA and CDR2 is FQGNSA. With 2 bases removed from V and 4 bases from J, the gap between germline ends came to 9 bases. CDR3 length equals 14 residues. CDR3 in DNA: TGTGCCAGCAGCTTATCAGGGGCGGGAAACACCATATATTTT. This sequence encodes CASSLSGAGNTIYF.